This TCR beta chain was captured in a study of blood T cells in healthy people across ages. There are 13 residues in the CDR3. The germline CDR1 and CDR2 sequences are SGHVS and FQNEAQ. Losses at the gene ends were 3 bases for V and 7 bases for J; bases not matched to a gene: 3. Using a J-beta primer mix together with a sample-barcoded 5' primer, a second PCR was run for roughly 7 to 12 cycles. Every single cDNA molecule received a tag from a template-switch adaptor with 12 random nucleotides. Using its own MiXCR run on the 5' RACE reads, TCRdb lists one record per CDR3 protein. There are some 800,000 distinct CDR3 sequences in the sample; about 42% occur only once, and nearly 20% lies in the top ten.

This clonotype was sampled from a man between 60 and 75 years old in good health. V is TRBV7-8 and J is TRBJ2-1, with 7 bases identical to TRBD1. Sequenced sample: blood. CDR3 region: CASSLDRLNEQFF. DNA of the CDR3: TGTGCCAGCAGCTTGGACAGGTTGAATGAGCAGTTCTTC.